The 31 T cell receptor beta chains below come from one sample, sequenced in a study of T cell responses to AZD1222 COVID-19 vaccine. Profiling relied on immunoSEQ multiplex PCR, and the TCRdb table lists in-frame clones only, not all of them. The sample holds some 200,000 clones, 94% seen once. Material: peripheral blood, obtained 28 days after the second dose of the MenACWY control vaccine. Receptor source: an adult who received the MenACWY meningococcal vaccine as a control.

V usage is TRBV29-1 and J usage is TRBJ1-3; unclear D gene. CDR3 length equals 11 residues. Germline lookup yields CDR1 SQVTM and CDR2 ANQGSEA. Trimming took 7 bases from V and 4 from J, leaving 8 bases between them. The CDR3 loop reads CSGFIGNTIYF. The CDR3, as DNA: TGCAGCGGATTCATAGGAAACACCATATATTTT.

The V call is TRBV4-2, the J call TRBJ1-6, with no clear D. This CDR3 comprises 16 residues. V lost 0 bases to trimming and J lost 7 bases, with 13 bases between them. Germline lookup yields CDR1 LGHNA and CDR2 YNFKEQ. The CDR3 nucleotides are TGTGCCAGCAGCCAAGAGGGGTCGGGCCTCAATTCACCCCTCCACTTT. Translation: CASSQEGSGLNSPLHF.

The sample holds one count of this clone. This chain links TRBV7-8 with TRBJ2-7, with unresolved D. The CDR3 is 13 residues long. Trimming took off 5 bases at V and 0 bases at J, with 8 bases between the two ends. The germline V gene encodes CDR1 SGHVS and CDR2 FQNEAQ. The CDR3 reads CASSVGSSYEQYF. Here the CDR3 DNA reads TGTGCCAGCAGCGTGGGCAGCTCCTACGAGCAGTACTTC.

The chain recombines TRBV30 with TRBJ2-3; TRBD2 matches at 8 bases. V was pared by 0 bases and J by 6 bases, with 8 bases of the junction left unmatched. The CDR3 is 15 residues long. Germline CDR1 reads GTSNPN; CDR2 reads SVGIG (reference sequence). The CDR3 is CAWSVDGRAGDTQYF. The CDR3 nucleotides are TGTGCCTGGAGTGTAGACGGGAGGGCCGGGGATACGCAGTATTTT.

This clone was observed once. The chain carries TRBV5-5 and TRBJ2-5; tentative D call: TRBD2 (5 bases). The germline V gene encodes CDR1 SGHKS and CDR2 YYEKEE (reference sequence). The CDR3 is 14 amino acids. Trimming removed 1 base from V and 5 bases from J, with 12 bases in between. The CDR3 DNA reads TGTGCCAGCAGCTTGCGGGGATGGGAGGAGACCCAGTACTTC. It is translated as CASSLRGWEETQYF. The whole variable domain, filled in from reference TRBV5-5 and TRBJ2-5, reads DAGVTQSPTHLIKTRGQQVTLRCSPISGHKSVSWYQQVLGQGPQFIFQYYEKEERGRGNFPDRFSARQFPNYSSELNVNALLLGDSALYLCASSLRGWEETQYFGPGTRLLVL.

This clone was seen once. The genes are TRBV29-1 and TRBJ2-3; weak D call: TRBD2 (6 bases). This CDR3 contains 14 residues. V dropped 4 bases and J dropped 1 base, with 12 bases sitting between them. From germline, CDR1 is SQVTM and CDR2 ANQGSEA. The CDR3 DNA follows: TGCAGCGTTGTCTCTGGACTACGCACAGATACGCAGTATTTT. Its protein product is CSVVSGLRTDTQYF.

This clone has just one count. The chain has TRBV6-5 and TRBJ1-1, with D maybe TRBD1 (6 bases). Germline V gene lookup returns CDR1 MNHEY and CDR2 SVGAGI. CDR3 length equals 15 residues. V shed 8 bases and J shed 0 bases, with 16 bases lying between them. The CDR3 is CASLQGFSMNTEAFF. In DNA form, the CDR3 reads TGTGCCAGCCTACAGGGCTTTTCAATGAACACTGAAGCTTTCTTT.

The V and J genes are TRBV19 and TRBJ1-1, with D perhaps TRBD1 (5 bases). With 8 bases removed from V and 4 bases from J, the gap between germline ends came to 26 bases. The CDR3 has 17 residues. Germline V gene sequence: CDR1 LNHDA, CDR2 SQIVND (reference sequence). The CDR3 spells CASAGAGSPPRGTEAFF. Written as DNA, the CDR3 is TGTGCCAGTGCAGGAGCAGGGAGCCCCCCGCGGGGCACTGAAGCTTTCTTT.

The gene calls are TRBV7-2 and TRBJ2-5; D tentatively fits TRBD1 or TRBD2 (7 bases each). There are 15 residues in the CDR3. Germline V lookup: CDR1 SGHTA, CDR2 FQGNSA. V lost 1 base, J lost 5 bases, and 14 bases lay in between. The CDR3 sequence is CASSLVPQGGETQYF. The CDR3 nucleotides read TGTGCCAGCAGCTTAGTACCGCAGGGGGGGGAGACCCAGTACTTC. The full variable domain, with the rest looked up from reference TRBV7-2 and TRBJ2-5, is GAGVSQSPSNKVTEKGKDVELRCDPISGHTALYWYRQSLGQGLEFLIYFQGNSAPDKSGLPSDRFSAERTGGSVSTLTIQRTQQEDSAVYLCASSLVPQGGETQYFGPGTRLLVL.

V is TRBV27 and J is TRBJ2-7, with D perhaps assigned TRBD1 or TRBD2 (5 bases each). Germline V gene lookup returns CDR1 MNHEY and CDR2 SMNVEV (reference sequence). Trimming removed 4 bases from V and 2 bases from J, with 9 bases in between. The CDR3 spans 13 residues. For the CDR3, the DNA is TGTGCCAGCAGTTGGGGGATCGCCTACGAGCAGTACTTC. Its translation is CASSWGIAYEQYF.

This chain uses TRBV12-3 or TRBV12-4 with TRBJ2-2; D ambiguous. The V and J ends lost 5 bases and 4 bases respectively, with 8 bases between them. The CDR3 spans 13 residues. CDR3 loop: CASSTTSTGELFF. DNA for the CDR3: TGTGCCAGCAGTACGACCAGCACCGGGGAGCTGTTTTTT.

V and J are TRBV4-2 and TRBJ2-7, with D possibly TRBD2 on 6 matching bases. V was trimmed by 1 base and J by 6 bases, leaving 19 bases between them. The CDR3 is made up of 16 amino acids. Looked up from germline, CDR1 is LGHNA and CDR2 is YNFKEQ. CDR3 nucleotide sequence: TGTGCCAGCAGCCAAGTTTCATCGCGGGGCCCGATCGAGCAGTACTTC. Its protein product is CASSQVSSRGPIEQYF.

The chain recombines TRBV27 with TRBJ2-7; TRBD2 agrees at 8 bases. The CDR3 covers 16 residues. Germline-derived CDR1 and CDR2 are MNHEY and SMNVEV (reference sequence). V gave up 5 bases and J gave up 0 bases; unmatched junction bases: 9. This chain's CDR3 is CASSTNLAGSSYEQYF. The CDR3 bases are TGTGCCAGCAGTACTAATTTAGCGGGATCCTCCTACGAGCAGTACTTC.

The rearrangement joins TRBV2 to TRBJ2-7; D perhaps matches TRBD2 (6 bases). CDR1 and CDR2 from the germline V gene are SNHLY and FYNNEI. Trimming took 8 bases from V and 3 from J, leaving 14 bases between them. The CDR3 length is 13 residues. Written as DNA, the CDR3 is TGTGCCAGCCGGCCGGGACTTAACTACGAGCAGTACTTC. Amino acids: CASRPGLNYEQYF.

The chain has TRBV28 and TRBJ1-1; D remains ambiguous. Germline lookup yields CDR1 MDHEN and CDR2 SYDVKM. This CDR3 contains 11 residues. V lost 6 bases and J lost 0, with 2 bases in between. The CDR3 DNA reads as TGTGCCAGCAGACTGAACACTGAAGCTTTCTTT. This sequence encodes CASRLNTEAFF.

This sequence joins TRBV9 and TRBJ2-7, with 8 positions matching TRBD2. The CDR3 length is 13 residues. With 4 bases clipped from V and 6 bases from J, the junction kept 6 bases outside the gene matches. The germline V gene has CDR1 SGDLS and CDR2 YYNGEE. As DNA, the CDR3 is TGTGCCAGCAGCCCAGGACTAGCAGCCGAGCAGTACTTC. This codes for CASSPGLAAEQYF.

This chain connects TRBV7-8 to TRBJ1-2; perhaps TRBD1 as D (5 bases). This CDR3 region has 16 residues. The V gene lost 1 base and the J gene lost 4 bases, with 16 bases spanning the gap. Per germline, CDR1 SGHVS and CDR2 FQNEAQ. CDR3 in DNA: TGTGCCAGCAGCTTAGATCCTGCTGGGACCCTCTATGGCTACACCTTC. Its protein is CASSLDPAGTLYGYTF.

The chain is built from TRBV6-2 or TRBV6-3 and TRBJ1-1, with TRBD1 matching 9 bases. V was pared by 5 bases and J by 3 bases, with 10 bases of the junction left unmatched. Germline-derived CDR1 and CDR2 are MNHEY and SVGEGT. The CDR3 is 16 residues long. CDR3: CASSKTKQGADTEAFF. The CDR3 DNA sequence: TGTGCCAGCAGTAAAACGAAACAGGGGGCGGACACTGAAGCTTTCTTT.

CDR3 loop: CASRIYAQGNTEAFF. CDR3 coding DNA: TGTGCCAGTAGGATCTACGCACAGGGAAACACTGAAGCTTTCTTT. The V gene is TRBV19, the J gene TRBJ1-1; tentative D call: TRBD1 (6 bases). CDR3 length: 15 amino acids. The V end was cut by 6 bases, the J end by 2 bases, with 16 bases between. The germline gives CDR1 LNHDA, CDR2 SQIVND (reference sequence).

This rearrangement joins TRBV10-1 to TRBJ2-7; 12 nucleotides agree with TRBD1. Looked up from germline, CDR1 is WNHNN and CDR2 is SYGVQD (reference sequence). The length of the CDR3 is 18 residues. Trimming at V came to 5 bases and at J to 0 bases, leaving 11 bases not matched to a gene. CDR3 sequence: CASSSPFRDRGLSYEQYF. The CDR3 DNA follows: TGCGCCAGCAGTTCTCCCTTTAGGGACAGGGGGCTCTCCTACGAGCAGTACTTC.

The chain joins TRBV11-2 to TRBJ2-5; 8 nucleotides match TRBD2. This CDR3 is built from 16 residues. Germline CDR1 reads SGHAT; CDR2 reads FQNNGV. Trimming cost V 1 base and J 2 bases; bases outside gene matches: 6. Here the CDR3 reads CASSLGPAGDQETQYF. CDR3 nucleotides: TGTGCCAGCAGCTTAGGCCCAGCGGGGGATCAAGAGACCCAGTACTTC. The full variable domain, rest sourced from reference TRBV11-2 and TRBJ2-5, is EAGVAQSPRYKIIEKRQSVAFWCNPISGHATLYWYQQILGQGPKLLIQFQNNGVVDDSQLPKDRFSAERLKGVDSTLKIQPAKLEDSAVYLCASSLGPAGDQETQYFGPGTRLLVL.

The chain joins TRBV28 to TRBJ1-5; possibly TRBD1 for D (6 bases). CDR1 is MDHEN and CDR2 is SYDVKM in the germline V gene. The V end was cut by 6 bases, the J end by 1 base, with 13 bases between. The CDR3 length is 15 residues. The CDR3: CASSTQGKSNQPQHF. CDR3 nucleotide sequence: TGTGCCAGCAGCACTCAGGGGAAAAGCAATCAGCCCCAGCATTTT.

This clone came up once. The chain has TRBV27 and TRBJ2-1; possibly TRBD2 for D (6 bases). CDR1 and CDR2 (germline): MNHEY, SMNVEV (reference sequence). The CDR3 sequence is 14 residues long. The V gene lost 6 bases and the J gene lost 2 bases, with 11 bases spanning the gap. In DNA form, the CDR3 reads TGTGCCAGCAGCCCGGGGACTGCCTACAATGAGCAGTTCTTC. This translates into CASSPGTAYNEQFF.

The V gene is TRBV5-4, the J gene TRBJ1-5; weak D call: TRBD1 (6 bases). CDR1 is SGHNT and CDR2 is YYREEE in the germline V gene (reference sequence). The CDR3 totals 13 residues. The V gene lost 4 bases and the J gene lost 7 bases, with 12 bases spanning the gap. The CDR3 DNA reads as TGTGCCAGCAGCCTAGGGGGTTCACAGCCCCAGCATTTT. It encodes CASSLGGSQPQHF.

This chain uses TRBV5-1 with TRBJ2-3, with D hard to call. The CDR3 spans 14 residues. Trimming took off 5 bases at V and 6 bases at J, with 16 bases between the two ends. Germline CDR1 is SGHRS and CDR2 is YFSETQ. The CDR3 DNA reads as TGCGCCAGCAGGGAGACCCGAGGATTGGATACGCAGTATTTT. It translates to CASRETRGLDTQYF.

V is TRBV7-9 and J is TRBJ2-7, with D perhaps TRBD1 or TRBD2 (5 bases each). V lost 3 bases to trimming and J lost 5 bases, with 23 bases between them. CDR1 and CDR2 from the germline V gene are SEHNR and FQNEAQ (reference sequence). This CDR3 has 17 residues. The chain's CDR3 is CASSFFLRGKGRDEQYF. CDR3 coding DNA: TGTGCCAGCAGCTTTTTTCTGAGGGGAAAGGGTCGAGACGAGCAGTACTTC.

The chain recombines TRBV28 with TRBJ2-1; 8 bases match TRBD2. Germline CDR1 MDHEN, CDR2 SYDVKM. The CDR3 extends over 17 amino acids. V lost 3 bases to trimming and J lost 4 bases; unmatched junction nucleotides: 11. The CDR3 coding sequence is TGTGCCAGCAGTTTGATGCCCCCCGCGGGAGGTTACAATGAGCAGTTCTTC. Its translation: CASSLMPPAGGYNEQFF.

The CDR3 nucleotides read TGTGCCATCGTAGACTTGGGCACAGATACGCAGTATTTT. Its protein product is CAIVDLGTDTQYF. V gene TRBV10-3 combines with J gene TRBJ2-3; D is ambiguous. The CDR3 extends over 13 amino acids. V dropped 8 bases and J dropped 1 base, with 10 bases sitting between them. Per the germline V gene, CDR1 is ENHRY and CDR2 is SYGVKD.

The V call is TRBV19, the J call TRBJ2-1, with 12 bases lining up with TRBD2. V lost 3 bases and J lost 0; bases outside the gene matches: 9. CDR3 length: 19 amino acids. Per germline, CDR1 LNHDA and CDR2 SQIVND (reference sequence). The CDR3 spells CASSIRLAGGKSSYNEQFF. In nucleotides, the CDR3 is TGTGCCAGTAGTATTAGGCTAGCGGGGGGGAAGAGCTCCTACAATGAGCAGTTCTTC.

CDR3 loop: CASSLDGYNEQFF. The CDR3 region has the DNA TGTGCCAGCAGTTTGGACGGATACAATGAGCAGTTCTTC. The rearrangement joins TRBV12-3 or TRBV12-4 to TRBJ2-1; D gene ambiguous. The CDR3 length is 13 residues. V gave up 3 bases and J gave up 4 bases, with 7 bases separating them.

The chain couples TRBV5-6 to TRBJ1-5, with 12 bases identical to TRBD1. The ends lost 4 bases at V and 4 bases at J; junction bases unmatched: 3. There are 15 residues in the CDR3. The V gene's germline CDR1 is SGHDT and CDR2 YYEEEE. The CDR3 region is CASSRDRGRNQPQHF. Written as DNA, the CDR3 is TGTGCCAGCAGCCGGGACAGGGGGCGAAATCAGCCCCAGCATTTT.